This is a list of T cell receptor beta chains from one sample in a study of T cells expressing NK-cell markers. TCRdb derives one entry per CDR3 protein from the 5' RACE reads, leaving out DNA. The data include around 180,000 distinct CDR3 sequences; the top ten clones carry 20%. Input material: blood T cells: a sorted CD56 or NKG2C T cell subset, CD4+ or CD8+ T cells, or bulk PBMC T cells (not recorded which). These TCRs come from a man aged 18-75 years in good health. Each CDR3 is given with its conserved first and last residue.

j_call v_call cdr3_length cdr3_aa
TRBJ1-5 TRBV6-1 14 CASSPGSGNQPQHF
TRBJ2-1 TRBV12-3/TRBV12-4 11 CASSLGSEQFF
TRBJ2-3 TRBV5-6 16 CASSQLQGRSTDTQYF
TRBJ2-1 TRBV6-1 17 CASSTNPLAGGNNEQFF
TRBJ1-1 TRBV7-9 14 CASSSTAGPTEAFF
TRBJ1-1 TRBV6-5 18 CASSYTTPGQGRGTEAFF
TRBJ1-2 TRBV12-3/TRBV12-4 16 CASSSPSRLLGYGYTF
TRBJ2-1 TRBV5-6 17 CASSLENSGVIYNEQFF
TRBJ1-1 TRBV10-3 14 CAISGVTGDTEAFF
TRBJ2-7 TRBV7-8 16 CASSLGGGVGAYEQYF
TRBJ2-7 TRBV20-1 15 CSARDRGGLTYEQYF